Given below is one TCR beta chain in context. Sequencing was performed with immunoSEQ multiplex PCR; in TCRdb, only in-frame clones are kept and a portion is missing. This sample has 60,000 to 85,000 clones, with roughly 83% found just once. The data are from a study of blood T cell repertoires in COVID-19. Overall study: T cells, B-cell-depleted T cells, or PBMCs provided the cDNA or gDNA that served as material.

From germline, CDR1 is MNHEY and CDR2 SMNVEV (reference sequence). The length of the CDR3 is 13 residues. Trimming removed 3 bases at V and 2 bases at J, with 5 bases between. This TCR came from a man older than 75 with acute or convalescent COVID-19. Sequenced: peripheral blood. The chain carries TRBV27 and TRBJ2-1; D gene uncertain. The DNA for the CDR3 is TGTGCCAGCAGTTTCAGAACCTACAATGAGCAGTTCTTC. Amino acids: CASSFRTYNEQFF.